This passage covers 9 T cell receptor beta chains from one sample sequenced in a study of blood T cell repertoires in COVID-19. Some clones are missing from TCRdb's copy, which holds only in-frame ones; the method was immunoSEQ multiplex PCR. The sample lists some 130,000 clones; roughly 86% were seen once. Sequencing was done on a sample of peripheral blood. The receptors stem from a human donor in a cohort sampled during active COVID-19.

This rearrangement joins TRBV5-1 to TRBJ2-5; 11 positions agree with TRBD2. The CDR3 spans 14 residues. J was trimmed by 3 bases and V by 5 bases; bases with no gene match: 3. The germline CDR1 and CDR2 sequences are SGHRS and YFSETQ. The CDR3 DNA reads as TGCGCCAGCAGACTAGCGGGGGATAAAGAGACCCAGTACTTC. This sequence encodes CASRLAGDKETQYF.

This sequence joins TRBV5-1 and TRBJ2-7, with a weak D call TRBD1 (5 bases). Germline loops: CDR1 SGHRS, CDR2 YFSETQ. Trimming stripped 0 bases from V and 5 bases from J, with 15 bases between. The CDR3 length is 15 residues. The CDR3 loop is CASSLATGELNEQYF. CDR3 coding DNA: TGCGCCAGCAGCTTGGCTACAGGAGAACTAAACGAGCAGTACTTC.

This clone showed up just once. This chain links TRBV7-9 with TRBJ2-1; 11 positions agree with TRBD2. The CDR3 runs 15 residues. With 5 bases clipped from V and 7 bases from J, the junction kept 7 bases outside the gene matches. CDR1 is SEHNR and CDR2 is FQNEAQ in the germline V gene (reference sequence). The DNA of the CDR3 is TGTGCCAGCAGCACCCGGACTAGCGGGCCAAATGAGCAGTTCTTC. Encoded protein: CASSTRTSGPNEQFF.

The J gene is TRBJ1-3, the V gene TRBV7-9; D is perhaps TRBD1 (5 bases). Germline loops: CDR1 SEHNR, CDR2 FQNEAQ (reference sequence). The CDR3 loop spans 16 amino acids. V lost 10 bases and J 3 bases, leaving 22 bases between the germline ends. In nucleotides, the CDR3 is TGTGCCACGGACGCGGGGGTAACGTTGGGTGGAAACACCATATATTTT. Its protein product is CATDAGVTLGGNTIYF.

V usage is TRBV6-6 and J usage is TRBJ2-7; TRBD2 matches 10 bases. V lost 6 bases to trimming and J lost 5 bases; unmatched junction nucleotides: 10. Germline V lookup: CDR1 MNHNY, CDR2 SVGAGI (reference sequence). This CDR3 comprises 15 residues. The CDR3 DNA is TGTGCCAGCAGAAAAGATAGCGGGGGGAGGGACGAGCAGTACTTC. Encoded protein: CASRKDSGGRDEQYF.

The chain has TRBV5-8 and TRBJ1-2, with 7 bases identical to TRBD1. The length of the CDR3 is 14 residues. The V gene end was trimmed by 7 bases and the J gene end by 1 base; junction bases not matched to a gene: 7. The germline V gene encodes CDR1 SGHTS and CDR2 YDEGEE. CDR3 nucleotides: TGTGCCAGCCAAGAAGGGGGCAATAACTATGGCTACACCTTC. This translates into CASQEGGNNYGYTF.

The gene calls are TRBV5-1 and TRBJ1-1, with 12 bases that match TRBD1. The CDR3 is made up of 14 amino acids. Losses at the gene ends were 4 bases for V and 4 bases for J; bases not matched to a gene: 2. Germline CDR1 SGHRS, CDR2 YFSETQ. The CDR3: CASSRGQGATEAFF. As DNA, the CDR3 is TGCGCCAGCAGCAGGGGACAGGGGGCCACTGAAGCTTTCTTT.

The chain joins TRBV6-5 to TRBJ2-1; 9 bases fit TRBD1. CDR1 and CDR2 (germline): MNHEY, SVGAGI. Unmatched junction bases numbered 7, after V lost 5 bases and J lost 8 bases. This CDR3 has 14 residues. The CDR3 sequence: CASSPQGAVDEQFF. In DNA, the CDR3 is TGTGCCAGCAGTCCACAGGGGGCTGTTGATGAGCAGTTCTTC.

The rearrangement uses TRBV5-1 and TRBJ1-1; D gene unclear. Trimming pared 2 bases from V and 2 bases from J, leaving 7 bases between. In germline, CDR1 is SGHRS, CDR2 YFSETQ. The CDR3 is 13 residues long. The CDR3 DNA is TGCGCCAGCAGCTTACAGCAAAACACTGAAGCTTTCTTT. Protein: CASSLQQNTEAFF.